This T cell receptor (beta chain) was identified in a study of CD8 T cells in Susac syndrome. Trimming shortened V by 4 bases and J by 0 bases, and 13 bases separated the two germline ends. The CDR3 extends over 15 amino acids. Random hexamers primed reverse transcription of about 0.5 to 1 ug RNA. With immunoSEQ multiplex PCR, TCR beta CDR3 was amplified across 54 Vbeta and 13 Jbeta. TCRdb independently ran MiXCR on the immunoSEQ multiplex PCR reads; one entry per CDR3 protein. The profile shows 73,000 or so distinct CDR3 sequences, about 95% of them singletons. This chain uses TRBV12-3 or TRBV12-4 with TRBJ2-7, with D perhaps matching TRBD1 or TRBD2 (5 bases each). The TCR was taken from a human donor with multiple sclerosis. The material sequenced was CD8+ T cells from PBMCs. CDR3 protein: CASSSSGTASYEQYF. In DNA form, the CDR3 reads TGTGCCAGCAGTTCGTCCGGGACCGCCTCCTACGAGCAGTACTTC.